Detailed here is one T cell receptor beta chain. Its specificity is unknown. This record belongs to a study of cytomegalovirus exposure and HLA in healthy donors. In germline, CDR1 is MNHNY, CDR2 SVGAGI (reference sequence). The CDR3 runs to 13 residues. Trimming shortened V by 6 bases and J by 6 bases, and 11 bases separated the two germline ends. Researchers ran the PCR with 60 Vbeta and 13 Jbeta primers. TCRdb's table, derived via immunoSEQ multiplex PCR, lists solely in-frame clones and lacks some. The profile shows around 100,000 clones, just under 85% of them singletons. Study-wide findings and caveats: A prior analysis recorded that most TCR beta V segments were productive about 87% or about 30% of the time. Reportedly, cytomegalovirus status was diagnosed with high sensitivity and specificity.

This chain joins TRBV6-6 and TRBJ2-2, with D possibly TRBD1 on 6 matching bases. The sequence derives from a woman aged 18-29 years in good health and CMV-seropositive. The sample comprised PBMCs. In DNA form, the CDR3 reads TGTGCCAGCAGCGGACAGCTTCCCGGGGAGCTGTTTTTT. This sequence encodes CASSGQLPGELFF.